The 10 T cell receptor beta chains presented below share a single source sample, sequenced in a study of blood T cell repertoires in COVID-19. Assay used: immunoSEQ multiplex PCR; TCRdb lists only in-frame clones, some missing. The sample lists about 220,000 clones, 75% to 90% seen once, with less than 9.5% in the top ten. The sequenced sample consisted of peripheral blood. The origin of the receptors is a woman older than 75 with COVID-19, enrolled during active disease.

The chain combines TRBV5-5 with TRBJ2-1; no firm D call. The CDR3 contains 11 residues. With 3 bases removed from V and 6 bases from J, the gap between germline ends came to 4 bases. Germline CDR1 reads SGHKS; CDR2 reads YYEKEE (reference sequence). CDR3: CASSYSNEQFF. Here the CDR3 DNA reads TGTGCCAGCAGCTACAGCAATGAGCAGTTCTTC.

The CDR3 loop reads CASSQDLQGWSSYNEQFF. For the CDR3, the DNA is TGCGCCAGCAGCCAAGATCTGCAGGGATGGAGCTCCTACAATGAGCAGTTCTTC. The J gene is TRBJ2-1, the V gene TRBV4-3; possible D gene TRBD1, 5 bases. The CDR3 loop spans 18 amino acids. Trimming stripped 0 bases from V and 0 bases from J, with 15 bases between. Germline V gives CDR1 LGHNA, CDR2 YSLEER.

The chain uses TRBV4-1 and TRBJ2-7; no reliable D call. V lost 0 bases, J lost 4 bases, and 13 bases lay in between. This CDR3 contains 15 residues. From germline, CDR1 is MGHRA and CDR2 YSYEKL. Here the CDR3 DNA reads TGCGCCAGCAGCCAAGATTACCTGACAACGTACGAGCAGTACTTC. Translation gives CASSQDYLTTYEQYF.

The rearrangement uses TRBV18 and TRBJ2-6; D is unclear. The germline V gene encodes CDR1 KGHSH and CDR2 LQKENI. Trimming left V 3 bases short and J 1 base short, with 7 bases between. CDR3 length: 15 amino acids. The CDR3 DNA sequence: TGTGCCAGCTCACCCGTCCAGTCTGGGGCCAACGTCCTGACTTTC. This translates into CASSPVQSGANVLTF.

The gene calls are TRBV7-9 and TRBJ1-1; D is unresolved. The CDR3 has 15 amino acids. The ends were cut back, 6 bases at V and 3 bases at J, with 17 bases in the middle. Germline V gene data show CDR1 as SEHNR and CDR2 as FQNEAQ (reference sequence). In DNA, the CDR3 is TGTGCCAGCAGAGCCGAACACAGTAGGTACACTGAAGCTTTCTTT. This codes for CASRAEHSRYTEAFF.

In DNA form, the CDR3 reads TGTGCCTGGAGCGGTAGAGCGCGAACAGATACGCAGTATTTT. Protein: CAWSGRARTDTQYF. V usage is TRBV30 and J usage is TRBJ2-3; D is unclear. Germline loops: CDR1 GTSNPN, CDR2 SVGIG (reference sequence). The CDR3 totals 14 residues. The V end was cut by 3 bases, the J end by 3 bases, with 13 bases between. The full variable domain, its missing parts supplied by reference TRBV30 and TRBJ2-3, is SQTIHQWPATLVQPVGSPLSLECTVEGTSNPNLYWYRQAAGRGLQLLFYSVGIGQISSEVPQNLSASRPQDRQFILSSKKLLLSDSGFYLCAWSGRARTDTQYFGPGTRLTVL.

This chain uses TRBV18 with TRBJ1-1, with a tentative D call TRBD1 (5 bases). Trimming removed 4 bases at V and 0 bases at J, with 12 bases between. Per germline, CDR1 KGHSH and CDR2 LQKENI. The CDR3 has 15 residues. The CDR3 nucleotides are TGTGCCAGCTCACTGTTGGGGGGAATGAACACTGAAGCTTTCTTT. This encodes CASSLLGGMNTEAFF.

Regarding this clone: The sample has other DNA sequences that encode this CDR3 too. V usage is TRBV7-2 and J usage is TRBJ1-1, with D perhaps TRBD1 (5 bases). The germline CDR1 and CDR2 sequences are SGHTA and FQGNSA. The CDR3 runs 14 residues. Trimming removed 2 bases at V and 2 bases at J, with 9 bases between. The CDR3 bases are TGTGCCAGCAGCTTAAGGCAGGGAAACACTGAAGCTTTCTTT. Protein sequence: CASSLRQGNTEAFF.

A single count supports this clone. The chain is built from TRBV6-5 and TRBJ2-7; tentative D call: TRBD1 (6 bases). The CDR3 is 12 amino acids. CDR1 is MNHEY, CDR2 SVGAGI, per germline. V was trimmed by 8 bases and J by 0 bases, leaving 8 bases between them. Here the CDR3 reads CASPDSSYEQYF. In nucleotides, the CDR3 is TGTGCCAGCCCGGACAGCTCCTACGAGCAGTACTTC.

The V call is TRBV15, the J call TRBJ1-4, with D uncertain. Germline V lookup: CDR1 LNHNV, CDR2 YYDKDF (reference sequence). This CDR3 comprises 13 residues. V shed 1 base and J shed 11 bases, with 11 bases lying between them. CDR3: CATSRGTGNKLFF. For the CDR3, the DNA is TGTGCCACCAGCAGAGGGACGGGAAACAAACTGTTTTTT.